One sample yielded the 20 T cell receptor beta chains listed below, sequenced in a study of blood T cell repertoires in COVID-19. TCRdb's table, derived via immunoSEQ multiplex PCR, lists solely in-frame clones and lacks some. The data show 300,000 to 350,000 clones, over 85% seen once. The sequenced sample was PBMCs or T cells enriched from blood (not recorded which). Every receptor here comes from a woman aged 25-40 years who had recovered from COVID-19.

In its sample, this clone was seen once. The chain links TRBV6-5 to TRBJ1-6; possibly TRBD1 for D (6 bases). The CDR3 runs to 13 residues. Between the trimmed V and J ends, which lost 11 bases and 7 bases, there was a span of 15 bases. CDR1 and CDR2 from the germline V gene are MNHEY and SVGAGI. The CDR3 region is CAAGVQGNSPLHF. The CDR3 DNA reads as TGTGCCGCCGGGGTACAGGGCAATTCACCCCTCCACTTT.

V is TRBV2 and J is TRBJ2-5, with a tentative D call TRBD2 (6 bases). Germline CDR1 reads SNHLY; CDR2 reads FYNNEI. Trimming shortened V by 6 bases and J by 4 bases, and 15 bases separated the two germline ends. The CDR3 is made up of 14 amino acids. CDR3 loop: CASREEGRGETQYF. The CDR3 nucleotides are TGTGCCAGCAGAGAGGAGGGGAGAGGAGAGACCCAGTACTTC.

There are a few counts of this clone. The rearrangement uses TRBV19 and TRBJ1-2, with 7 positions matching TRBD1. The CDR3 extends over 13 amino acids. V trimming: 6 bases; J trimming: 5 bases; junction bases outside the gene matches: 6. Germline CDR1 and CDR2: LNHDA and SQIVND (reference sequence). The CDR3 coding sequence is TGTGCCAGTAGCCGGGACAGACTTTATGGCTACACCTTC. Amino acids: CASSRDRLYGYTF.

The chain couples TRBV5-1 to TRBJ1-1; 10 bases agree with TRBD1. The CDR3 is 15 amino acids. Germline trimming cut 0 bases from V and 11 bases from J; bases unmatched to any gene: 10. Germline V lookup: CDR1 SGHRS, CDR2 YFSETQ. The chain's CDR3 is CASSLAMGTGAAAFF. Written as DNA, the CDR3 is TGCGCCAGCAGCTTGGCCATGGGGACAGGGGCGGCGGCTTTCTTT.

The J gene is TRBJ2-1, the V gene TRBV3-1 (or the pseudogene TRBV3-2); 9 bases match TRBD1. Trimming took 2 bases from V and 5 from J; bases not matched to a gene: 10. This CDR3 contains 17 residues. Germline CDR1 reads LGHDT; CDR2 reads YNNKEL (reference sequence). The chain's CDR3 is CASSQFIPRTGDNEQFF. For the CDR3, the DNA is TGTGCCAGCAGCCAATTCATCCCCCGGACAGGGGACAATGAGCAGTTCTTC.

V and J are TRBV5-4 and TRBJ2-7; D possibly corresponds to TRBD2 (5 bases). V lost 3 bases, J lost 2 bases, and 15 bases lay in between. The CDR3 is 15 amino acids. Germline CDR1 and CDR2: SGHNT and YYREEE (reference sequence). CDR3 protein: CASSSLATAAYEQYF. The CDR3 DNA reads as TGTGCCAGCAGCTCGTTAGCGACCGCGGCCTACGAGCAGTACTTC.

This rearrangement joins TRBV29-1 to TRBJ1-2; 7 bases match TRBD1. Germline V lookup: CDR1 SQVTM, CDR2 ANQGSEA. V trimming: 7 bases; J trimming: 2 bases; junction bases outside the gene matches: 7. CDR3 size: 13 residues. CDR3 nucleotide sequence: TGCAGCGCCGCCGGGACAGCCAACTATGGCTACACCTTC. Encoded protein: CSAAGTANYGYTF.

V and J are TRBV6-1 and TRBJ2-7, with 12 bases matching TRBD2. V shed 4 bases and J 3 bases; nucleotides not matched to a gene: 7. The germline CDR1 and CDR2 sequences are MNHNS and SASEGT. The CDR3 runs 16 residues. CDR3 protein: CASSVGTSGSYYEQYF. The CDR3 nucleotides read TGTGCCAGCAGTGTGGGGACTAGCGGGTCCTACTACGAGCAGTACTTC.

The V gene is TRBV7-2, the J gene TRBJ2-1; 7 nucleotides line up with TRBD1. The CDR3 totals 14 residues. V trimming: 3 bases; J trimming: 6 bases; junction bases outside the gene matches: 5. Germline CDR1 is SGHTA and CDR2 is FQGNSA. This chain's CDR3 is CASSFDPGGNEQFF. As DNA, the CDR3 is TGTGCCAGCAGCTTTGATCCAGGGGGCAATGAGCAGTTCTTC.

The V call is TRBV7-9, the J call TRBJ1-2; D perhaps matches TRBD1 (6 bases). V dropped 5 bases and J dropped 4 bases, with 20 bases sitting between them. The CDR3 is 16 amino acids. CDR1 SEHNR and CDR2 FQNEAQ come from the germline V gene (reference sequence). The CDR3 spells CASSPRGGQGGYGYTF. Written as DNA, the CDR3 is TGTGCCAGCAGCCCTCGGGGGGGCCAGGGAGGCTATGGCTACACCTTC.

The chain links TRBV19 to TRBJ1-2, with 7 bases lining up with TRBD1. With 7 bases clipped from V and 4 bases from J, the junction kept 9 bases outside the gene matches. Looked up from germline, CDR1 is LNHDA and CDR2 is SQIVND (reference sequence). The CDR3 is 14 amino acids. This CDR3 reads CASNGQDEIYGYTF. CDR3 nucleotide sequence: TGTGCCAGTAACGGACAGGACGAAATCTATGGCTACACCTTC. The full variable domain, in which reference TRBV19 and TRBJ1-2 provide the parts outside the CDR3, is DGGITQSPKYLFRKEGQNVTLSCEQNLNHDAMYWYRQDPGQGLRLIYYSQIVNDFQKGDIAEGYSVSREKKESFPLTVTSAQKNPTAFYLCASNGQDEIYGYTFGSGTRLTVV.

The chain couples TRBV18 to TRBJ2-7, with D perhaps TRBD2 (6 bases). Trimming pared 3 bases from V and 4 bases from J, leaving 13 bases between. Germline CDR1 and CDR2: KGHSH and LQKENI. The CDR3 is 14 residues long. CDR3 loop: CASSPVEGRYEQYF. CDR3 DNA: TGTGCCAGCTCACCCGTTGAGGGGAGGTACGAGCAGTACTTC. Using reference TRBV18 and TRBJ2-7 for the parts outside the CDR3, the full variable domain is NAGVMQNPRHLVRRRGQEARLRCSPMKGHSHVYWYRQLPEEGLKFMVYLQKENIIDESGMPKERFSAEFPKEGPSILRIQQVVRGDSAAYFCASSPVEGRYEQYFGPGTRLTVT.

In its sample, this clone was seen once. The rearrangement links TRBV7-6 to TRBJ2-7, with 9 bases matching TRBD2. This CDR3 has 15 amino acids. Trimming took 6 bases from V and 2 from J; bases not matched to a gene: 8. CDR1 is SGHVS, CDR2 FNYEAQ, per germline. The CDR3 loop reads CASSRGLAGTYEQYF. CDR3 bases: TGTGCCAGCAGTCGGGGGCTAGCGGGGACCTACGAGCAGTACTTC.

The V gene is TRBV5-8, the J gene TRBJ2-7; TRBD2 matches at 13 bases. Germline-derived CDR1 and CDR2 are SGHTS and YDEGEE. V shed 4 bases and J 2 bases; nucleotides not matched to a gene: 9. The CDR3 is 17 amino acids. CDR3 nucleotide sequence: TGTGCCAGCAGCCGACCCGGGACTAGCGGGACGACCTACGAGCAGTACTTC. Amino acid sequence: CASSRPGTSGTTYEQYF.

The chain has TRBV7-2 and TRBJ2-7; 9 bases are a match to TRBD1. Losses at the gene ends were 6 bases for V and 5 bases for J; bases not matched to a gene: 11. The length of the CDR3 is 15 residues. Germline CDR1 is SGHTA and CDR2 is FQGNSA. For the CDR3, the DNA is TGTGCCAGCAGACAAGGGGGACAGGGAATGAACGAGCAGTACTTC. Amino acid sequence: CASRQGGQGMNEQYF.

CDR3 nucleotide sequence: TGTGCCAGCAGTAAGCGGGACGGTGACTACGAGCAGTACTTC. Translating it yields CASSKRDGDYEQYF. The chain joins TRBV6-5 to TRBJ2-7, with 7 bases identical to TRBD2. Germline CDR1 and CDR2: MNHEY and SVGAGI. After removal of 5 bases from V and 3 bases from J, the junction contained 7 bases not matched to a gene. CDR3 length: 14 residues.

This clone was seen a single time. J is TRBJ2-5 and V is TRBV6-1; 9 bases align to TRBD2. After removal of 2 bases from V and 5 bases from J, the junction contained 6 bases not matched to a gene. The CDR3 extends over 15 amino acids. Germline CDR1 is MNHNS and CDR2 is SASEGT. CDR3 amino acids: CASSEPREGLETQYF. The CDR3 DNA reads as TGTGCCAGCAGTGAACCGCGGGAGGGCCTGGAGACCCAGTACTTC.

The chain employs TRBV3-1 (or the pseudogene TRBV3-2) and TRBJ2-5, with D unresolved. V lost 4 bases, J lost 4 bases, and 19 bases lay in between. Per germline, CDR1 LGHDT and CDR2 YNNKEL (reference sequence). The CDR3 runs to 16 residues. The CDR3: CASSRLYEAVSETQYF. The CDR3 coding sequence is TGTGCCAGCAGCCGCCTATATGAGGCTGTTTCAGAGACCCAGTACTTC.

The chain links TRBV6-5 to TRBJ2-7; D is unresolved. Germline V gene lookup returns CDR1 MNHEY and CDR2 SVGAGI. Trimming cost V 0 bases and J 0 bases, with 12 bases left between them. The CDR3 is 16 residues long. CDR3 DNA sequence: TGTGCCAGCAGTTACTCGAGTGGGCCGTCCTCCTACGAGCAGTACTTC. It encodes CASSYSSGPSSYEQYF.

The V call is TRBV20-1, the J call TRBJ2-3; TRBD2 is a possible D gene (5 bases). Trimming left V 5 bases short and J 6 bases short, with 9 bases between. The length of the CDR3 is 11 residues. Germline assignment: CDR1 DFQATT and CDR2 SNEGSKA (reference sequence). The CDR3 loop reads CSAPAEDTQYF. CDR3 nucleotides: TGCAGTGCTCCAGCGGAGGATACGCAGTATTTT.